Presented here are 7 T cell receptor beta chains from one specimen sequenced in a study of cytomegalovirus exposure and HLA in healthy donors. TCRdb keeps only in-frame clones here, not all; method: immunoSEQ multiplex PCR. The table lists about 330,000 clones, 86% of them singletons. What was sequenced was PBMCs. These receptor sequences come from a woman between 18 and 29 years old in good health and CMV-seronegative.

The chain employs TRBV4-3 and TRBJ2-5; TRBD2 agrees at 7 bases. Germline CDR1 reads LGHNA; CDR2 reads YSLEER. This CDR3 comprises 16 residues. Unmatched junction bases numbered 9, after V lost 1 base and J lost 4 bases. The CDR3 reads CASSQGGLAALETQYF. The CDR3 nucleotides are TGCGCCAGCAGCCAAGGAGGCCTAGCGGCGCTAGAGACCCAGTACTTC.

The CDR3 region is CASSAPWGQGSYGYTF. The CDR3 nucleotides read TGTGCCAGCAGTGCACCCTGGGGACAGGGTAGCTATGGCTACACCTTC. The chain links TRBV25-1 to TRBJ1-2, with 9 bases matching TRBD1. CDR1 is MGHDK and CDR2 is SYGVNS in the germline V gene. V trimming: 4 bases; J trimming: 4 bases; junction bases outside the gene matches: 10. The length of the CDR3 is 16 residues.

This clone appeared once. The rearrangement links TRBV7-3 to TRBJ2-2; 13 nucleotides line up with TRBD2. Trimming at V came to 1 base and at J to 6 bases, leaving 8 bases not matched to a gene. There are 18 residues in the CDR3. CDR1 and CDR2 from the germline V gene are SGHTA and FQGTGA. The CDR3 loop is CASSLISGLAGASGELFF. CDR3 in DNA: TGTGCCAGCAGCTTAATTTCCGGACTAGCGGGAGCGTCCGGGGAGCTGTTTTTT.

The chain joins TRBV28 to TRBJ1-1, with D perhaps TRBD1 (5 bases). V lost 8 bases and J 4 bases, leaving 20 bases between the germline ends. Germline V lookup: CDR1 MDHEN, CDR2 SYDVKM. The CDR3 has 15 amino acids. The CDR3, as DNA: TGTGCCAGCTCGTGGCGGGGAAGGGGTAGCACTGAAGCTTTCTTT. As protein: CASSWRGRGSTEAFF.

V usage is TRBV12-5 and J usage is TRBJ1-1; 8 positions agree with TRBD1. Per the germline V gene, CDR1 is LGHNT and CDR2 is FRNRAP. The CDR3 sequence is 13 residues long. The J segment lost 9 bases and the V segment lost 2 bases, leaving 5 bases of the junction unmatched. The CDR3 loop is CASGLIQGGKAFF. The CDR3 DNA reads TGTGCTAGTGGTTTGATACAGGGGGGTAAAGCTTTCTTT.

The V and J genes are TRBV2 and TRBJ1-5, with 9 bases that match TRBD1. Germline V gives CDR1 SNHLY, CDR2 FYNNEI. Trimming took 9 bases from V and 5 from J; bases not matched to a gene: 5. The CDR3 has 13 amino acids. DNA for the CDR3: TGTGCCAGTTACAGGGGGCTCGATCAGCCCCAGCATTTT. Amino acid sequence: CASYRGLDQPQHF.

The chain carries TRBV27 and TRBJ2-7, with 7 bases identical to TRBD2. Germline CDR1 and CDR2: MNHEY and SMNVEV (reference sequence). This CDR3 is 17 amino acids long. V was pared by 3 bases and J by 0 bases, with 11 bases of the junction left unmatched. Here the CDR3 DNA reads TGTGCCAGCAGTTTTAGGGCTAGCGGACGGTACTCCTACGAGCAGTACTTC. Translated, it gives CASSFRASGRYSYEQYF.